Listed here are 15 T cell receptor beta chains from one sample, sequenced in a study of blood T cell repertoires in COVID-19. Assay used: immunoSEQ multiplex PCR; TCRdb lists only in-frame clones, some missing. The table records approximately 400,000 clones, 70% to 90% of them present only once. What was sequenced was PBMCs or T cells enriched from blood (not recorded which). The origin of the receptors is a woman in her late teens or twenties who had recovered from COVID-19.

The chain carries TRBV5-1 and TRBJ1-5; 8 bases are a match to TRBD1. Germline CDR1 and CDR2: SGHRS and YFSETQ. The CDR3 contains 19 residues. V was pared by 3 bases and J by 5 bases, with 19 bases of the junction left unmatched. The CDR3 coding sequence is TGCGCCAGCAGCTCAACAGGGGACAGGTTCCACGAACCGTATCAGCCCCAGCATTTT. This translates into CASSSTGDRFHEPYQPQHF.

V and J are TRBV4-1 and TRBJ2-7; TRBD1 agrees at 12 bases. The junction had 3 bases not matched to a gene; V was cut back by 3 bases and J by 3 bases. Germline-derived CDR1 and CDR2 are MGHRA and YSYEKL. CDR3 length: 15 residues. The CDR3 DNA is TGCGCCAGCAGCCATGGGACAGGGGGCTTCTACGAGCAGTACTTC. Protein product: CASSHGTGGFYEQYF.

This clone occurred a few times. V is TRBV4-1 and J is TRBJ1-4; 9 bases map to TRBD1. V was pared by 1 base and J by 12 bases, with 9 bases of the junction left unmatched. There are 15 residues in the CDR3. From germline, CDR1 is MGHRA and CDR2 YSYEKL. The CDR3 protein is CASSQATGGERELFF. Written as DNA, the CDR3 is TGCGCCAGCAGCCAAGCGACAGGGGGAGAGAGGGAACTGTTTTTT.

The chain joins TRBV7-2 to TRBJ2-3, with 10 bases matching TRBD2. The V and J ends lost 2 bases and 1 base, in that order; junction bases with no gene match: 3. Germline CDR1 and CDR2: SGHTA and FQGNSA. The CDR3 loop spans 16 amino acids. CDR3 residues: CASSLLAGGGTDTQYF. DNA of the CDR3: TGTGCCAGCAGCTTATTAGCGGGGGGCGGCACAGATACGCAGTATTTT.

This CDR3 reads CASSLLARNSYEQYF. CDR3 nucleotide sequence: TGTGCCAGCAGCTTACTGGCCCGCAACTCCTACGAGCAGTACTTC. The J gene is TRBJ2-7, the V gene TRBV7-8; D call uncertain. CDR3 size: 15 residues. Per the germline V gene, CDR1 is SGHVS and CDR2 is FQNEAQ. The germline V and J ends were trimmed by 2 bases and 0 bases, with 11 bases remaining between them.

V is TRBV4-1 and J is TRBJ1-3, with D perhaps matching TRBD1 (6 bases). The CDR3 is 15 amino acids. From germline, CDR1 is MGHRA and CDR2 YSYEKL. The V end was cut by 3 bases, the J end by 0 bases, with 9 bases between. The CDR3: CASSHTGSSGNTIYF. The CDR3 DNA sequence: TGCGCCAGCAGCCACACAGGGTCCTCTGGAAACACCATATATTTT.

This clone was found once. The chain joins TRBV5-4 to TRBJ1-3; TRBD1 is a possible D gene (6 bases). There are 16 residues in the CDR3. Per germline, CDR1 SGHNT and CDR2 YYREEE (reference sequence). V shed 2 bases and J shed 0 bases, with 12 bases lying between them. The CDR3 loop is CASSLGGPSSGNTIYF. The CDR3 DNA reads as TGTGCCAGCAGCTTAGGGGGTCCAAGCTCTGGAAACACCATATATTTT.

CDR3 bases: TGTGCCAGCAGCCAAGCTAGAGGGCCGCAGTTCTTC. Amino acids: CASSQARGPQFF. V and J are TRBV3-1 (or the pseudogene TRBV3-2) and TRBJ2-1, with D maybe TRBD2 (5 bases). V lost 1 base and J 12 bases, leaving 10 bases between the germline ends. There are 12 residues in the CDR3. Germline CDR1 and CDR2: LGHDT and YNNKEL (reference sequence).

The CDR3 here is CASSPTGIEQYF. For the CDR3, the DNA is TGTGCCAGCAGCCCGACAGGGATCGAGCAGTACTTC. The chain combines TRBV7-2 with TRBJ2-7, with 7 bases fitting TRBD1. Germline lookup yields CDR1 SGHTA and CDR2 FQGNSA. V dropped 5 bases and J dropped 6; count of bases not matched to a gene: 4. The CDR3 consists of 12 residues.

The V call is TRBV9, the J call TRBJ1-2; 11 positions agree with TRBD1. This CDR3 has 16 residues. Germline values: CDR1 SGDLS, CDR2 YYNGEE. V was clipped by 3 bases and J by 8 bases; unmatched bases: 12. For the CDR3, the DNA is TGTGCCAGCAGCGCCCTCGTCGGACAGGGGGCGACCGGCTACACCTTC. Translation gives CASSALVGQGATGYTF.

This clone was counted a single time. The junction and the germline gene differ at one end; a read error may be behind it. The gene calls are TRBV13 and TRBJ2-7; the match to TRBD1 covers 10 bases. Germline V gives CDR1 PRHDT, CDR2 FYEKMQ (reference sequence). The CDR3 has 14 amino acids. The CDR3 loop reads CASSLGGQGGIEGF. The CDR3 DNA sequence: TGTGCCAGCAGCTTAGGTGGACAGGGGGGAATCGAGGGCTTC.

The rearrangement joins TRBV3-1 (or the pseudogene TRBV3-2) to TRBJ1-6, with a possible D match to TRBD1 (5 bases). The CDR3 length is 14 residues. Between the trimmed V and J ends, which lost 1 base and 8 bases, there was a span of 9 bases. Germline CDR1 and CDR2: LGHDT and YNNKEL (reference sequence). The CDR3: CASSQGQLYSPLHF. CDR3 DNA sequence: TGTGCCAGCAGCCAAGGACAGCTTTATTCACCCCTCCACTTT.

The sample holds one count of this clone. The CDR3 spells CAWRTSGGMRYEQYF. CDR3 bases: TGTGCCTGGAGGACTAGCGGGGGGATGCGCTACGAGCAGTACTTC. The J gene is TRBJ2-7, the V gene TRBV30, with 13 positions matching TRBD2. Germline CDR1 reads GTSNPN; CDR2 reads SVGIG (reference sequence). With V trimmed by 3 bases and J by 3 bases, 5 bases remained unmatched. The CDR3 spans 15 residues.

The chain is built from TRBV6-4 and TRBJ2-2, with 11 bases lining up with TRBD1. Germline trimming cut 6 bases from V and 1 base from J; bases unmatched to any gene: 4. CDR1 MRHNA and CDR2 SNTAGT come from the germline V gene. CDR3 length equals 16 residues. CDR3: CASRRTGGRNTGELFF. CDR3 nucleotide sequence: TGTGCCAGCAGAAGGACAGGGGGCAGGAACACCGGGGAGCTGTTTTTT.

The genes are TRBV9 and TRBJ2-2, with TRBD1 matching 9 bases. J was trimmed by 7 bases and V by 0 bases; bases with no gene match: 4. Germline assignment: CDR1 SGDLS and CDR2 YYNGEE. The CDR3 contains 15 residues. The CDR3 nucleotides are TGTGCCAGCAGCGTAGGGGACAGGGTTGGCGGGGAGCTGTTTTTT. This encodes CASSVGDRVGGELFF.